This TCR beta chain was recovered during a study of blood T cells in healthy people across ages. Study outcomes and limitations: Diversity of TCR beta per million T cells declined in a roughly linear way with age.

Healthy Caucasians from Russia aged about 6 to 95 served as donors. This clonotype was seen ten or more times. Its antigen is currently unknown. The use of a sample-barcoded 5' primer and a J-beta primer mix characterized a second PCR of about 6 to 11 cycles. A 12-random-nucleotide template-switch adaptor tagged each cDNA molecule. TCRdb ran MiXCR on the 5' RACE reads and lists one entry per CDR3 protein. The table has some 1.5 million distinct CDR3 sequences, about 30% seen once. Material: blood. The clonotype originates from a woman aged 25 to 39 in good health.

CDR3 protein: CASSFRAGVRYEQFF. As DNA, the CDR3 is TGTGCCAGCAGCTTTCGGGCGGGGGTAAGGTATGAGCAGTTCTTC. The chain combines TRBV5-5 with TRBJ2-1; 7 bases are a match to TRBD2. V lost 2 bases and J lost 8; bases outside the gene matches: 10. Germline V gives CDR1 SGHKS, CDR2 YYEKEE (reference sequence). This CDR3 spans 15 amino acids. Combining the CDR3 with reference TRBV5-5 and TRBJ2-1 gives the whole variable domain DAGVTQSPTHLIKTRGQQVTLRCSPISGHKSVSWYQQVLGQGPQFIFQYYEKEERGRGNFPDRFSARQFPNYSSELNVNALLLGDSALYLCASSFRAGVRYEQFFGPGTRLTVL.